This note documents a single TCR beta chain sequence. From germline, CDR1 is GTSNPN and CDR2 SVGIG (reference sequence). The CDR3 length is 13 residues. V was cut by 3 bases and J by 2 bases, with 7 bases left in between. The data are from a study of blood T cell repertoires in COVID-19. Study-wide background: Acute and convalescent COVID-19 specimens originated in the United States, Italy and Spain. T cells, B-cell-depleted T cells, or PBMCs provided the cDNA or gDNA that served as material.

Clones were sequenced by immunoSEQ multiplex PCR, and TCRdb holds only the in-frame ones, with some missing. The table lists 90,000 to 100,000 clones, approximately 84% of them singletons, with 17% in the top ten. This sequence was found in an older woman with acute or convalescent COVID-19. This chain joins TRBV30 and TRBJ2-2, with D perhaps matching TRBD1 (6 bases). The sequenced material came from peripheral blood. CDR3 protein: CAWRTGNTGELFF. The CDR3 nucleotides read TGTGCCTGGAGGACAGGAAACACCGGGGAGCTGTTTTTT.